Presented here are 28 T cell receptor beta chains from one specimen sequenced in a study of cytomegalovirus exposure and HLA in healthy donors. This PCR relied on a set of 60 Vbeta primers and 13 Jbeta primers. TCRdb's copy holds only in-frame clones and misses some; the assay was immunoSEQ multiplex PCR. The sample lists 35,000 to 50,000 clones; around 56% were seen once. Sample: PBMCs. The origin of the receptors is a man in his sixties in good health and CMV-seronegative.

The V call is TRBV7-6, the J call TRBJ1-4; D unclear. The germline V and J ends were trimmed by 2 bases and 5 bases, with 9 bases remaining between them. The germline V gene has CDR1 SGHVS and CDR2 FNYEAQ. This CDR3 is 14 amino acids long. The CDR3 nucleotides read TGTGCCAGCAGCTTACAGGTCCCGAATGAAAAACTGTTTTTT. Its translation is CASSLQVPNEKLFF.

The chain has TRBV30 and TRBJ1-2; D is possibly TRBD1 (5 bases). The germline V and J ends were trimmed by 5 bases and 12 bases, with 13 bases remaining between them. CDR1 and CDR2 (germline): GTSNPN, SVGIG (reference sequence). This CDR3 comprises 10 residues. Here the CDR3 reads CAWGQVVHTF. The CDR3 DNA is TGTGCCTGGGGACAAGTCGTCCACACCTTC.

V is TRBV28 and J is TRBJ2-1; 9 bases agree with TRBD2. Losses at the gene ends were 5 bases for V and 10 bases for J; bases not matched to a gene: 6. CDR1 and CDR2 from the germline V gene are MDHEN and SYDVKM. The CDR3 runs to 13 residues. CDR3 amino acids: CASSHDLAGEQFF. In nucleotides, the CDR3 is TGTGCCAGCAGTCACGACCTAGCGGGGGAGCAGTTCTTC.

The CDR3 region is CASTAPGGYEQFF. The CDR3 nucleotides read TGTGCCAGCACCGCCCCTGGAGGCTATGAGCAGTTCTTC. The chain employs TRBV7-3 and TRBJ2-1, with D possibly matching TRBD2 (5 bases). Trimming pared 7 bases from V and 8 bases from J, leaving 15 bases between. The CDR3 sequence is 13 residues long. Germline V gene sequence: CDR1 SGHTA, CDR2 FQGTGA.

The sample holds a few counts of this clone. The CDR3 region is CASRSGGEYGYTF. The CDR3 DNA reads as TGTGCCAGCAGATCGGGGGGGGAGTATGGCTACACCTTC. The chain recombines TRBV6-5 with TRBJ1-2, with a tentative D call TRBD1 (5 bases). V dropped 6 bases and J dropped 5 bases, with 13 bases sitting between them. The CDR3 is 13 amino acids. Germline values: CDR1 MNHEY, CDR2 SVGAGI.

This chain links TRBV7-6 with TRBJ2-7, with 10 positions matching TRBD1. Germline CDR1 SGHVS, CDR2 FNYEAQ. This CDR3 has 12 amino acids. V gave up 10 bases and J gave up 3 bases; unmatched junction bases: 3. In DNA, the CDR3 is TGTGCCACGGGACAGGGGAACTACGAGCAGTACTTC. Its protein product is CATGQGNYEQYF.

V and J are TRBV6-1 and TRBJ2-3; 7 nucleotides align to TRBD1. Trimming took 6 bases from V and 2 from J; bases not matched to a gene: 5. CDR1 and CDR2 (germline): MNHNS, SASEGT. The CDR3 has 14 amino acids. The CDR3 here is CASSRDSHTDTQYF. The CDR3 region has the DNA TGTGCCAGCAGCCGGGACAGCCACACAGATACGCAGTATTTT.

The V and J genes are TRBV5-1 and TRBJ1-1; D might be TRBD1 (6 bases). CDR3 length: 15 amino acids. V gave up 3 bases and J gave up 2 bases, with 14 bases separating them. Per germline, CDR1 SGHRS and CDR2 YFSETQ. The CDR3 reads CASSWAGVPNTEAFF. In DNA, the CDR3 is TGCGCCAGCAGCTGGGCAGGGGTCCCCAACACTGAAGCTTTCTTT.

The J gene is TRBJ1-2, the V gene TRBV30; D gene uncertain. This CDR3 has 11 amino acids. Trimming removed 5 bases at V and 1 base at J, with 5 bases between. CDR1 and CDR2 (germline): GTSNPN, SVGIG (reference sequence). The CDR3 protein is CAWQINYGYTF. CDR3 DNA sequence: TGTGCCTGGCAGATTAACTATGGCTACACCTTC.

The CDR3 DNA reads TGTGCCAGCAGCCCGACCCACAGGGGTGGGACTGAAGCTTTCTTT. The encoded protein is CASSPTHRGGTEAFF. V and J are TRBV9 and TRBJ1-1; 7 bases are a match to TRBD1. Losses at the gene ends were 4 bases for V and 5 bases for J; bases not matched to a gene: 11. The CDR3 has 15 residues. Per the germline V gene, CDR1 is SGDLS and CDR2 is YYNGEE.

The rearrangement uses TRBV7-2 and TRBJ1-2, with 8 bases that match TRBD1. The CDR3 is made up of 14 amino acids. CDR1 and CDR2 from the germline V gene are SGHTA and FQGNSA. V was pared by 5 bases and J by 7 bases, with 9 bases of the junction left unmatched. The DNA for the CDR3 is TGTGCCAGCAGCCCTCCGACAGGGGCGGGTGGCTACACCTTC. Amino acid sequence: CASSPPTGAGGYTF.

CDR3 DNA: TGCGCCAGCAGCCTTGGGGGGGTGTCCTCTGGGGCCAACGTCCTGACTTTC. It specifies CASSLGGVSSGANVLTF. This chain uses TRBV5-1 with TRBJ2-6; 7 positions match TRBD2. The CDR3 spans 17 residues. Looked up from germline, CDR1 is SGHRS and CDR2 is YFSETQ. The ends lost 4 bases at V and 0 bases at J; junction bases unmatched: 7.

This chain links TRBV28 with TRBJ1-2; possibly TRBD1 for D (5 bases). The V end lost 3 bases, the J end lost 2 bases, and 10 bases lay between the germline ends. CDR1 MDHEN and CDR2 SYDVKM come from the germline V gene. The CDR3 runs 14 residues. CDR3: CASSFIGGNYGYTF. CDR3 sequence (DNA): TGTGCCAGCAGTTTTATCGGGGGAAACTATGGCTACACCTTC.

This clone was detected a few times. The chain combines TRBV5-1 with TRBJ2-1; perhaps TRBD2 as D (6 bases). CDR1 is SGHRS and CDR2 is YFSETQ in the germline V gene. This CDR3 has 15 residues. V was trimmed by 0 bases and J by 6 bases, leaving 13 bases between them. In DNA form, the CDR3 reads TGCGCCAGCAGCTTGGAAGCGGGCCTACCCAATGAGCAGTTCTTC. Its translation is CASSLEAGLPNEQFF.

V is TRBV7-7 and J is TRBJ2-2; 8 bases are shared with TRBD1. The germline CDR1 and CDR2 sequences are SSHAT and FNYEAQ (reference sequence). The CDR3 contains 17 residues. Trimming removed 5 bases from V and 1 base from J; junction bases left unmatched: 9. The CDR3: CASSQGRTGGNTGELFF. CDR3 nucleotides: TGTGCCAGCAGCCAAGGGCGTACAGGGGGGAACACCGGGGAGCTGTTTTTT.

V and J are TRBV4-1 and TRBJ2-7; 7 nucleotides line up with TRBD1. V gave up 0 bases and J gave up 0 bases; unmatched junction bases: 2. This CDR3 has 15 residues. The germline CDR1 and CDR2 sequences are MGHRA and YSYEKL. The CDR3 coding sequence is TGCGCCAGCAGCCAAGACCGACAGGGCTCCTACGAGCAGTACTTC. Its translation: CASSQDRQGSYEQYF.

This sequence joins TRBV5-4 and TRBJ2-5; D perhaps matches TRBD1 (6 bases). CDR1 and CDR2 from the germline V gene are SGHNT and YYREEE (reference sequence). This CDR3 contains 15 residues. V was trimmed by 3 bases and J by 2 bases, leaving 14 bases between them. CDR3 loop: CASSSRRDIQETQYF. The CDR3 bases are TGTGCCAGCAGCTCCCGACGGGACATTCAAGAGACCCAGTACTTC.

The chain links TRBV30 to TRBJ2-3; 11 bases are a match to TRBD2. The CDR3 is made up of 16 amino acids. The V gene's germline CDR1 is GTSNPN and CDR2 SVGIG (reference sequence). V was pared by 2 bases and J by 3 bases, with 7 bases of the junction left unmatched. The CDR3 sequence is CAWSTLAGGRTDTQYF. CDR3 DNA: TGTGCCTGGAGTACCCTAGCGGGAGGCCGAACAGATACGCAGTATTTT.

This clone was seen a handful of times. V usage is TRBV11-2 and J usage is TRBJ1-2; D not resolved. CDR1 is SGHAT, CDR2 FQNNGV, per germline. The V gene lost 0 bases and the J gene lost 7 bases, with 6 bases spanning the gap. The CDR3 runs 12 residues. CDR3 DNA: TGTGCCAGCAGCTTAGATGGCACTGGCTACACCTTC. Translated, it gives CASSLDGTGYTF.

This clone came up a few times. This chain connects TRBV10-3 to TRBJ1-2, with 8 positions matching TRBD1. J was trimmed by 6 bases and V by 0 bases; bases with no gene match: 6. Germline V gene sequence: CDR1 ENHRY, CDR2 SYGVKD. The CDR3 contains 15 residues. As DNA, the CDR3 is TGTGCCATCAGTGAGTCAGGCCCAGGGGGCCATGGCTACACCTTC. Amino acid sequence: CAISESGPGGHGYTF.

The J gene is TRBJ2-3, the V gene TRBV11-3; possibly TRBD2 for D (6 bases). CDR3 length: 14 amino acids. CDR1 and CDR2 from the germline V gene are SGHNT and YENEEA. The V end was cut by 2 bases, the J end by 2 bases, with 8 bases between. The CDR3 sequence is CASSLKGLTDTQYF. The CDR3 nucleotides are TGTGCCAGCAGCTTAAAGGGACTCACAGATACGCAGTATTTT.

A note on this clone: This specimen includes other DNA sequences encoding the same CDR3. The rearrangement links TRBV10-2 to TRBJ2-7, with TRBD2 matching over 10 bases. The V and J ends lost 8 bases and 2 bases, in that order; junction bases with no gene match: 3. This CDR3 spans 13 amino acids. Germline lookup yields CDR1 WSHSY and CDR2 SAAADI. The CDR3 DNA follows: TGCGCCAGCCTGCTAGCGGGAGCCTACGAGCAGTACTTC. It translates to CASLLAGAYEQYF.

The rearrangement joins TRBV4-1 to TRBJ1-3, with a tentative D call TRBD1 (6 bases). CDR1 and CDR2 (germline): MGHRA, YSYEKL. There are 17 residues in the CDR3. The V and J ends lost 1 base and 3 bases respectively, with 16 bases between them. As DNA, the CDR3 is TGCGCCAGCAGCCAAGCGGCGGGGGCATTCGGTGGAAACACCATATATTTT. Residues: CASSQAAGAFGGNTIYF.

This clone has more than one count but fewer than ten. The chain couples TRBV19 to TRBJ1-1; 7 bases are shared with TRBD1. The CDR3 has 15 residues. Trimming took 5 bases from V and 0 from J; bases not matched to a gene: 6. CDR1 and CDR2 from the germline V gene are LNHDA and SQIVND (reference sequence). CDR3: CASSAWDSLNTEAFF. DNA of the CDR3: TGTGCCAGTAGTGCCTGGGACAGCTTGAACACTGAAGCTTTCTTT.

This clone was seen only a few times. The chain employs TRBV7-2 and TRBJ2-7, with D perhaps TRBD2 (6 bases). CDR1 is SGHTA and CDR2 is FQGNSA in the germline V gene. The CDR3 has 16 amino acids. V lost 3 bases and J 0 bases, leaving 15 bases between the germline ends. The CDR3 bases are TGTGCCAGCAGCTTCTTGGGCGGGGATAGCTCCTACGAGCAGTACTTC. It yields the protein CASSFLGGDSSYEQYF.

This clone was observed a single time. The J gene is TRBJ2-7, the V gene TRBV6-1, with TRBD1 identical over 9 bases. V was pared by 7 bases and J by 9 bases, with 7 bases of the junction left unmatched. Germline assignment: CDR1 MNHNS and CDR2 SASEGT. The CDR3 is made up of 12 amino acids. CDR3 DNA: TGTGCCAGCAATATACAGGGGGCCGTGCAGTACTTC. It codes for CASNIQGAVQYF.

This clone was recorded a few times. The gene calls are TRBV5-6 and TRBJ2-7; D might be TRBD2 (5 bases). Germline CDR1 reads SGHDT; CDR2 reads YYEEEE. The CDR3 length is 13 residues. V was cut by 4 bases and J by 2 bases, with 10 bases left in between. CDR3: CASSATSTYEQYF. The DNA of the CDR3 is TGTGCCAGCAGCGCCACTAGTACCTACGAGCAGTACTTC.

The CDR3 nucleotides are TGTGCCAGCAGCCGGGGACTAGCGCCTTACAATGAGCAGTTCTTC. It codes for CASSRGLAPYNEQFF. The chain has TRBV14 and TRBJ2-1, with 10 nucleotides matching TRBD2. The J segment lost 4 bases and the V segment lost 4 bases, leaving 4 bases of the junction unmatched. This CDR3 has 15 residues. Germline V CDR1 and CDR2: SGHDN, FVKESK.